The 32 T cell receptor beta chains presented below share a single source sample, sequenced in a study of OX40 agonist ivuxolimab in advanced cancers. Method: immunoSEQ multiplex PCR; TCRdb's copy keeps in-frame clones and lacks some. The sample shows 95,000 or so clones, about 91% of them seen only once. The sample consisted of CD4+ or CD8+ T cells sorted from blood, taken in a trial of the OX40 agonist ivuxolimab. The source of these receptors is an adult with an advanced solid tumor such as melanoma, head and neck, liver or kidney cancer.

V and J are TRBV9 and TRBJ2-5; no definite D call. V was clipped by 2 bases and J by 5 bases, with 13 bases between them. Germline-derived CDR1 and CDR2 are SGDLS and YYNGEE. The CDR3 sequence is 14 residues long. The CDR3 bases are TGTGCCAGCAGCGTTTCAGCCATGGGTGAGACCCAGTACTTC. Its protein product is CASSVSAMGETQYF.

This clone was seen a single time. The rearrangement joins TRBV5-1 to TRBJ1-1, with a weak D call TRBD1 (5 bases). The germline CDR1 and CDR2 sequences are SGHRS and YFSETQ. This CDR3 comprises 14 residues. The ends were cut back, 3 bases at V and 0 bases at J, with 9 bases in the middle. The CDR3 sequence is CASSSQGLNTEAFF. CDR3 nucleotides: TGCGCCAGCAGCTCCCAGGGATTGAACACTGAAGCTTTCTTT.

This clone was observed once. The chain combines TRBV7-9 with TRBJ2-1; 9 bases match TRBD2. The CDR3 covers 15 residues. CDR1 is SEHNR and CDR2 is FQNEAQ in the germline V gene (reference sequence). Germline trimming cut 0 bases from V and 8 bases from J; bases unmatched to any gene: 5. CDR3 region: CASSLAAGGGHEQFF. The CDR3 DNA follows: TGTGCCAGCAGCTTAGCAGCGGGAGGAGGCCATGAGCAGTTCTTC. Combining the CDR3 with reference TRBV7-9 and TRBJ2-1 gives the whole variable domain DTGVSQNPRHKITKRGQNVTFRCDPISEHNRLYWYRQTLGQGPEFLTYFQNEAQLEKSRLLSDRFSAERPKGSFSTLEIQRTEQGDSAMYLCASSLAAGGGHEQFFGPGTRLTVL.

J is TRBJ1-5 and V is TRBV21-1. TRBV21-1 is recorded as a pseudogene. The CDR3 covers 14 residues. CDR3 DNA sequence: TGTGCCCCCAGGGGAGGGAGGAGCAATCAGCCCCAGCATTTT. It is translated as CAPRGGRSNQPQHF.

The V call is TRBV19, the J call TRBJ1-5; the match to TRBD1 covers 7 bases. CDR3 length: 17 residues. Per the germline V gene, CDR1 is LNHDA and CDR2 is SQIVND (reference sequence). V shed 4 bases and J 5 bases; nucleotides not matched to a gene: 14. This chain's CDR3 is CASSTGQAGTFYQPQHF. CDR3 bases: TGTGCCAGTAGTACCGGACAGGCCGGAACTTTTTATCAGCCCCAGCATTTT.

The chain has TRBV2 and TRBJ1-1; no definite D call. The V gene's germline CDR1 is SNHLY and CDR2 FYNNEI. The CDR3 is 13 residues long. V was trimmed by 4 bases and J by 0 bases, leaving 6 bases between them. CDR3 residues: CASSVIMNTEAFF. The DNA of the CDR3 is TGTGCCAGCAGTGTTATTATGAACACTGAAGCTTTCTTT.

This sequence joins TRBV6-1 and TRBJ1-2; no definite D call. The V and J ends lost 6 bases and 5 bases respectively, with 19 bases between them. Per germline, CDR1 MNHNS and CDR2 SASEGT. The CDR3 extends over 15 amino acids. The CDR3: CASRSNIVTIYGYTF. CDR3 in DNA: TGTGCCAGCAGATCAAACATCGTGACTATATATGGCTACACCTTC.

The chain links TRBV7-6 to TRBJ2-7; possibly TRBD1 for D (5 bases). This CDR3 contains 11 residues. The V end was cut by 8 bases, the J end by 3 bases, with 8 bases between. Germline V gene lookup returns CDR1 SGHVS and CDR2 FNYEAQ. CDR3 sequence reads: CASGASYEQYF. The CDR3 nucleotides are TGTGCCAGCGGGGCCAGCTACGAGCAGTACTTC.

With regard to this clone: Other DNA sequences in the same sample also yield this CDR3. This chain uses TRBV6-5 with TRBJ2-2; TRBD1 agrees at 7 bases. Trimming removed 6 bases from V and 1 base from J; junction bases left unmatched: 5. The germline gives CDR1 MNHEY, CDR2 SVGAGI. This CDR3 has 15 amino acids. The CDR3 region is CASRRTGENTGELFF. In DNA, the CDR3 is TGTGCCAGCAGACGAACAGGGGAGAACACCGGGGAGCTGTTTTTT.

V and J are TRBV7-9 and TRBJ1-2; the D is unclear. CDR1 SEHNR and CDR2 FQNEAQ come from the germline V gene (reference sequence). V lost 6 bases and J 6 bases, leaving 17 bases between the germline ends. This CDR3 comprises 14 residues. The CDR3 loop reads CASRPRTVLDGYTF. The CDR3 coding sequence is TGTGCCAGCAGACCCAGGACTGTCCTCGATGGCTACACCTTC.

The V gene is TRBV18, the J gene TRBJ2-2; TRBD2 aligns across 8 bases. The CDR3 is 13 residues long. Trimming at V came to 9 bases and at J to 5 bases, leaving 5 bases not matched to a gene. From germline, CDR1 is KGHSH and CDR2 LQKENI. DNA of the CDR3: TGTGCCAGTCAAGCGGGGGAGACCGGGGAGCTGTTTTTT. Translated, it gives CASQAGETGELFF.

The gene calls are TRBV29-1 and TRBJ1-2; D may be TRBD1 (5 bases). Trimming took off 8 bases at V and 2 bases at J, with 12 bases between the two ends. This CDR3 comprises 12 residues. Looked up from germline, CDR1 is SQVTM and CDR2 is ANQGSEA. The CDR3 loop reads CSIGTENYGYTF. The CDR3 DNA reads TGCAGCATAGGGACTGAGAACTATGGCTACACCTTC.

The J gene is TRBJ2-3, the V gene TRBV25-1; 12 bases map to TRBD2. Looked up from germline, CDR1 is MGHDK and CDR2 is SYGVNS. There are 16 residues in the CDR3. V trimming: 3 bases; J trimming: 4 bases; junction bases outside the gene matches: 5. The CDR3, as DNA: TGTGCCAGCAGTGAGGGAACTAGCGGGAGGCCAGATACGCAGTATTTT. Protein product: CASSEGTSGRPDTQYF.

The chain employs TRBV7-8 and TRBJ1-3, with 9 bases aligning to TRBD1. The CDR3 totals 15 residues. V lost 4 bases to trimming and J lost 3 bases; unmatched junction nucleotides: 4. Per germline, CDR1 SGHVS and CDR2 FQNEAQ. CDR3 region: CASSSGTGIGNTIYF. The DNA of the CDR3 is TGTGCCAGCAGCTCCGGGACAGGGATTGGAAACACCATATATTTT.

This chain links TRBV19 with TRBJ1-2, with 9 positions matching TRBD1. The germline V gene has CDR1 LNHDA and CDR2 SQIVND (reference sequence). V was clipped by 3 bases and J by 4 bases; unmatched bases: 9. The CDR3 contains 16 residues. The CDR3 DNA reads as TGTGCCAGTAGTATCCCAACAGGGGGCGTCTTCTATGGCTACACCTTC. It yields the protein CASSIPTGGVFYGYTF.

This rearrangement joins TRBV10-3 to TRBJ1-5; 9 bases line up with TRBD1. Germline V gene lookup returns CDR1 ENHRY and CDR2 SYGVKD. The CDR3 covers 16 residues. V was pared by 2 bases and J by 2 bases, with 4 bases of the junction left unmatched. The DNA of the CDR3 is TGTGCCATCAGTGAGGACAGGGGGGGTGGCAATCAGCCCCAGCATTTT. Protein sequence: CAISEDRGGGNQPQHF.

The genes are TRBV2 and TRBJ1-2; no clear D. The germline V and J ends were trimmed by 6 bases and 5 bases, with 7 bases remaining between them. The CDR3 consists of 11 residues. Per the germline V gene, CDR1 is SNHLY and CDR2 is FYNNEI. This CDR3 reads CASSAEYGYTF. DNA for the CDR3: TGTGCCAGCAGCGCGGAGTATGGCTACACCTTC.

This chain connects TRBV15 to TRBJ2-7, with a tentative D call TRBD2 (5 bases). There are 17 residues in the CDR3. Germline V CDR1 and CDR2: LNHNV, YYDKDF (reference sequence). V gave up 3 bases and J gave up 0 bases, with 18 bases separating them. DNA of the CDR3: TGTGCCACCAGCAGGGATCTGGATCTAAGCGGCTCCTACGAGCAGTACTTC. Its protein is CATSRDLDLSGSYEQYF.

The chain employs TRBV6-1 and TRBJ2-5; D call uncertain. Per the germline V gene, CDR1 is MNHNS and CDR2 is SASEGT. CDR3 size: 16 residues. The V and J ends lost 3 bases and 0 bases respectively, with 14 bases between them. CDR3 in DNA: TGTGCCAGCAGTGACGGCCGGGCGCAGTACCAAGAGACCCAGTACTTC. It is translated as CASSDGRAQYQETQYF.

The chain joins TRBV7-3 to TRBJ2-5; the D is unclear. This CDR3 comprises 15 residues. Trimming left V 1 base short and J 2 bases short, with 11 bases between. Germline values: CDR1 SGHTA, CDR2 FQGTGA. Here the CDR3 reads CASSLNGQRQETQYF. DNA for the CDR3: TGTGCCAGCAGCTTAAACGGTCAGCGACAAGAGACCCAGTACTTC.

The chain couples TRBV28 to TRBJ1-1, with D possibly being TRBD1 (6 bases). Trimming took off 1 base at V and 4 bases at J, with 10 bases between the two ends. From germline, CDR1 is MDHEN and CDR2 SYDVKM. This CDR3 is 14 amino acids long. CDR3 DNA: TGTGCCAGCAGTTTATTAGGGGGAGGCACTGAAGCTTTCTTT. Amino acids: CASSLLGGGTEAFF.

The chain couples TRBV5-8 to TRBJ1-2; the D gene is possibly TRBD1 (5 bases). V was clipped by 4 bases and J by 4 bases, with 17 bases between them. CDR1 SGHTS and CDR2 YDEGEE come from the germline V gene. The CDR3 is 15 residues long. As DNA, the CDR3 is TGTGCCAGCAGCGGATATTCAGGGTTGGGCTATGGCTACACCTTC. This codes for CASSGYSGLGYGYTF.

CDR3 sequence reads: CASSLGLAGVVDTQYF. The CDR3 DNA reads as TGCGCCAGCAGCCTCGGACTAGCGGGGGTGGTAGATACGCAGTATTTT. V gene TRBV5-1 combines with J gene TRBJ2-3, with 13 bases that match TRBD2. The length of the CDR3 is 16 residues. V lost 4 bases to trimming and J lost 5 bases; unmatched junction nucleotides: 7. Germline loops: CDR1 SGHRS, CDR2 YFSETQ.

This chain links TRBV14 with TRBJ1-4, with D possibly TRBD1 on 6 matching bases. Trimming removed 2 bases from V and 7 bases from J, with 11 bases in between. The germline gives CDR1 SGHDN, CDR2 FVKESK. The CDR3 has 14 residues. The CDR3 protein is CASSQPGQIEKLFF. The CDR3 DNA reads TGTGCCAGCAGCCAACCTGGACAGATTGAAAAACTGTTTTTT.

This chain joins TRBV2 and TRBJ2-3; no clear D gene. Per the germline V gene, CDR1 is SNHLY and CDR2 is FYNNEI. The V and J ends lost 3 bases and 0 bases respectively, with 16 bases between them. This CDR3 contains 17 residues. The CDR3 loop reads CASSDVSASPSTDTQYF. The CDR3 region has the DNA TGTGCCAGCAGTGACGTTAGTGCTTCCCCGAGCACAGATACGCAGTATTTT.

The V call is TRBV29-1, the J call TRBJ1-2, with D possibly matching TRBD1 (6 bases). CDR1 and CDR2 from the germline V gene are SQVTM and ANQGSEA. The CDR3 runs to 16 residues. V was shortened by 2 bases and J by 4 bases, with 20 bases between the two germline ends. CDR3 coding DNA: TGCAGCGTTGAATCCCCCACAGGGCGGGTTGGCTATGGCTACACCTTC. It codes for CSVESPTGRVGYGYTF.

The chain couples TRBV10-3 to TRBJ1-4; 7 nucleotides line up with TRBD1. The V segment lost 5 bases and the J segment 5 bases; nucleotides outside the gene matches: 5. This CDR3 spans 14 amino acids. Germline CDR1 reads ENHRY; CDR2 reads SYGVKD. The CDR3 loop reads CAISSGTENEKLFF. The DNA of the CDR3 is TGTGCCATCAGTTCCGGGACAGAAAATGAAAAACTGTTTTTT.

The gene calls are TRBV5-5 and TRBJ2-5; 7 nucleotides match TRBD1. The CDR3 is made up of 13 amino acids. V shed 4 bases, J shed 2 bases, and the junction held 2 bases outside the gene matches. Germline loops: CDR1 SGHKS, CDR2 YYEKEE (reference sequence). CDR3 DNA: TGTGCCAGCAGCCAGGGACAGCAAGAGACCCAGTACTTC. Protein product: CASSQGQQETQYF. The full variable domain, in which reference TRBV5-5 and TRBJ2-5 provide the parts outside the CDR3, is DAGVTQSPTHLIKTRGQQVTLRCSPISGHKSVSWYQQVLGQGPQFIFQYYEKEERGRGNFPDRFSARQFPNYSSELNVNALLLGDSALYLCASSQGQQETQYFGPGTRLLVL.

The chain couples TRBV30 to TRBJ2-2; the D gene is possibly TRBD2 (6 bases). Trimming stripped 7 bases from V and 4 bases from J, with 13 bases between. Germline lookup yields CDR1 GTSNPN and CDR2 SVGIG (reference sequence). The CDR3 totals 13 residues. The DNA for the CDR3 is TGTGCCTCACCGGGACTCTCCACCGGGGAGCTGTTTTTT. This gives the protein CASPGLSTGELFF.

The rearrangement uses TRBV11-2 and TRBJ1-4, with D possibly matching TRBD1 (5 bases). Looked up from germline, CDR1 is SGHAT and CDR2 is FQNNGV. The V end lost 5 bases, the J end lost 4 bases, and 11 bases lay between the germline ends. CDR3 length: 14 amino acids. Here the CDR3 reads CASSPGGVNEKLFF. CDR3 bases: TGTGCCAGCAGCCCGGGGGGGGTTAATGAAAAACTGTTTTTT.

The chain couples TRBV21-1 to TRBJ1-2. TRBV21-1 is a pseudogene. The CDR3 sequence is 14 residues long. The CDR3 nucleotides are TGTGCCAGCAGCAAAGGTCATCTTAACTATGGCTACACCTTC. Amino acids: CASSKGHLNYGYTF.

This clone was seen only once. CDR3: CAISDLGDENTIYF. In nucleotides, the CDR3 is TGTGCCATCAGTGATTTGGGGGACGAAAACACCATATATTTT. This sequence joins TRBV10-3 and TRBJ1-3; weak D call: TRBD1 (5 bases). Germline V gene data show CDR1 as ENHRY and CDR2 as SYGVKD. This CDR3 comprises 14 residues. Trimming removed 3 bases at V and 6 bases at J, with 12 bases between.